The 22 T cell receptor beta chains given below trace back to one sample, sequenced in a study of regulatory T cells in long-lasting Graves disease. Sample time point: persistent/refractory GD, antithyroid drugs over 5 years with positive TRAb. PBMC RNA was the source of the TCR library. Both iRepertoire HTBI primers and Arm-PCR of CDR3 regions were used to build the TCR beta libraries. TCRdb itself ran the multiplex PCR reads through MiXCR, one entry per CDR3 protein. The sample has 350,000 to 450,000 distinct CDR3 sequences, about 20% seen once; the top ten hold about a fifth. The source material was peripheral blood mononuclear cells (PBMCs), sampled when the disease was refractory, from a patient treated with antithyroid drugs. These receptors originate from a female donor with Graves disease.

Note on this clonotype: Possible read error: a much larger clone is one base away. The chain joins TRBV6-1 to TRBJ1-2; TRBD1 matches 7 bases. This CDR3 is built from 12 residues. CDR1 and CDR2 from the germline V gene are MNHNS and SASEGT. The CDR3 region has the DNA TGTGCCAGCAGTCAGACAGGGTATGTCTACACCTTC. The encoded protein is CASSQTGYVYTF.

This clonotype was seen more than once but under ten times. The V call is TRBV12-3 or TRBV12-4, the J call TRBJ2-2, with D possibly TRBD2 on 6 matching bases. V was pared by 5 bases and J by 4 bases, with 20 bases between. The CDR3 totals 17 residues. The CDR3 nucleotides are TGTGCCAGCAGTCCATTCAGGACTCAGGGAGGCACCGGGGAGCTGTTTTTT. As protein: CASSPFRTQGGTGELFF.

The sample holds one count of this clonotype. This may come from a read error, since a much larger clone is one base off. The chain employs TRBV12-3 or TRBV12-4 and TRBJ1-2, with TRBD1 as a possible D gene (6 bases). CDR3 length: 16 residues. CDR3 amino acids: CASSLGPGRGVYGHTF. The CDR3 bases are TGTGCCAGCAGTTTGGGCCCGGGCAGGGGCGTCTATGGCCACACCTTC.

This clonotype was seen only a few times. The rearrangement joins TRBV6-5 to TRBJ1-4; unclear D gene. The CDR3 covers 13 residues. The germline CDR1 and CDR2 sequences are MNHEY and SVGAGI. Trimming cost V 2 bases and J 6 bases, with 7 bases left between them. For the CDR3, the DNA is TGTGCCAGCAGTTACGACGGCTATGAAAAACTGTTTTTT. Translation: CASSYDGYEKLFF.

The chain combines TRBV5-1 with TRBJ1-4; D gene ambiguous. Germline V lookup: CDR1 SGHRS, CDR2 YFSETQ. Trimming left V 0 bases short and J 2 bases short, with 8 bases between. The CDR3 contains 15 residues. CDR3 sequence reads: CASSLASATNEKLFF. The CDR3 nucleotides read TGCGCCAGCAGCTTGGCGAGTGCGACTAATGAAAAACTGTTTTTT.

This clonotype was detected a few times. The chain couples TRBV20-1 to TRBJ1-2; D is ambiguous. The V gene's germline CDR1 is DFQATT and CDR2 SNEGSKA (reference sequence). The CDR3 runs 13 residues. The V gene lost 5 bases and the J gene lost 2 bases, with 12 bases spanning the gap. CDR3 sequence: CSAPVLGNYGYTF. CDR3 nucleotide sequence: TGCAGTGCTCCCGTTCTCGGGAACTATGGCTACACCTTC.

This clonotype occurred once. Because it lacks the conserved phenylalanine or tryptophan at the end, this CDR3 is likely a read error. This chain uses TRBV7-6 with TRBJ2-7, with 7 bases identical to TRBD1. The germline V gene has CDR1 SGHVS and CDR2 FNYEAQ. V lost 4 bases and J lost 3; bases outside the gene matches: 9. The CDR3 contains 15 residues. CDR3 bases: TGTGCCAGCAGCTACGCGACAGGGAGCAGCTACGAGCAGTACTCC. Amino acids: CASSYATGSSYEQYS.

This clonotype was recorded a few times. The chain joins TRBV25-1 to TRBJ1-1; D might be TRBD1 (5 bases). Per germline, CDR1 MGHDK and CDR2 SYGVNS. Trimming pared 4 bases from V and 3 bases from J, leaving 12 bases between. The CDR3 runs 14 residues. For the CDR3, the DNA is TGTGCCAGCAGTGGTCAGGGTGGGTACACTGAAGCTTTCTTT. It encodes CASSGQGGYTEAFF.

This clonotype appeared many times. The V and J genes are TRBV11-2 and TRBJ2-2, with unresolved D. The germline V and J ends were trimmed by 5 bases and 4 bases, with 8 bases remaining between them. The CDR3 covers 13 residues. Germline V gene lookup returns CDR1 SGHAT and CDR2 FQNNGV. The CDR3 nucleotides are TGTGCCAGCAGCCGGATGAGCACCGGGGAGCTGTTTTTT. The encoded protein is CASSRMSTGELFF.

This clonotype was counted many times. The CDR3, as DNA: TGTGCCAGCAGTGAATCGCAGGGGGCTGGTGGCTACACCTTC. Protein: CASSESQGAGGYTF. The genes are TRBV6-1 and TRBJ1-2; 8 positions agree with TRBD1. The CDR3 has 14 amino acids. The germline gives CDR1 MNHNS, CDR2 SASEGT. Trimming took 2 bases from V and 7 from J; bases not matched to a gene: 6.

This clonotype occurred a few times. The CDR3 region is CATNTGTGGIAQPQHF. CDR3 sequence (DNA): TGTGCCACTAATACCGGGACAGGGGGCATAGCTCAGCCCCAGCATTTT. The gene calls are TRBV15 and TRBJ1-5; the match to TRBD1 covers 12 bases. Germline values: CDR1 LNHNV, CDR2 YYDKDF (reference sequence). The CDR3 length is 16 residues. V was clipped by 9 bases and J by 6 bases; unmatched bases: 12.

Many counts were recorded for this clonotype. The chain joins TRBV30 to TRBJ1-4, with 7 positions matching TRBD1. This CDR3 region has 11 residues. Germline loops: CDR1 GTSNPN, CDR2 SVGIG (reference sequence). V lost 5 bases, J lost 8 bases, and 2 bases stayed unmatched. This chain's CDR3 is CAWARGEKLFF. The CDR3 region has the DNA TGTGCCTGGGCCAGGGGGGAAAAACTGTTTTTT.

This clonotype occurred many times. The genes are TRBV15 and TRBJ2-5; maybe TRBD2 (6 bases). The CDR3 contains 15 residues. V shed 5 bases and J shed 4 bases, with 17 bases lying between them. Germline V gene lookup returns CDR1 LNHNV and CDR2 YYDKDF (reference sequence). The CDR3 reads CATSSGFSGLETQYF. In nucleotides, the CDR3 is TGTGCCACCAGCTCCGGTTTCTCGGGACTAGAGACCCAGTACTTC.

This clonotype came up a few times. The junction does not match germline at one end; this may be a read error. The CDR3 DNA is TGTGCTAGCAGCTTTTCAACCGGGGAGACCCAGTACTTC. Amino acids: CASSFSTGETQYF. The chain combines TRBV7-7 with TRBJ2-5, with no clear D. The CDR3 has 13 residues. Germline-derived CDR1 and CDR2 are SSHAT and FNYEAQ (reference sequence).

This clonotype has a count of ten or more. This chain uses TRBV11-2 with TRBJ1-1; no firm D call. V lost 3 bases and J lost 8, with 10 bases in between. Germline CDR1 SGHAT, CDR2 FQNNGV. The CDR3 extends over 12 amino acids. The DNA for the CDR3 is TGTGCCAGCAGCTTGAGCGTAACGGAAGCTTTCTTT. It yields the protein CASSLSVTEAFF. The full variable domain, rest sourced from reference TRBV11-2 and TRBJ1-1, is EAGVAQSPRYKIIEKRQSVAFWCNPISGHATLYWYQQILGQGPKLLIQFQNNGVVDDSQLPKDRFSAERLKGVDSTLKIQPAKLEDSAVYLCASSLSVTEAFFGQGTRLTVV.

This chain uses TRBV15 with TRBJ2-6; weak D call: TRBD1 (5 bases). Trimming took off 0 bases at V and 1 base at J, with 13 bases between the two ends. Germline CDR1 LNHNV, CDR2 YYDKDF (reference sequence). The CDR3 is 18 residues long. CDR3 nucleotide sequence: TGTGCCACCAGCAGAGATCCAGCAGGGAAATCTGGGGCCAACGTCCTGACTTTC. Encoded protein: CATSRDPAGKSGANVLTF.

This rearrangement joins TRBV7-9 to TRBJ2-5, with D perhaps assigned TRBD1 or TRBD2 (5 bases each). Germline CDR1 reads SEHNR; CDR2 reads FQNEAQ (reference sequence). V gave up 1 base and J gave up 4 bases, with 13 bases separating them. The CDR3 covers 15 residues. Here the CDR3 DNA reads TGTGCCAGCAGCTTAGTCTTGGGGGTGCGAGAGACCCAGTACTTC. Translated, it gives CASSLVLGVRETQYF. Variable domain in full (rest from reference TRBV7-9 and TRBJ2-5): DTGVSQNPRHKITKRGQNVTFRCDPISEHNRLYWYRQTLGQGPEFLTYFQNEAQLEKSRLLSDRFSAERPKGSFSTLEIQRTEQGDSAMYLCASSLVLGVRETQYFGPGTRLLVL.

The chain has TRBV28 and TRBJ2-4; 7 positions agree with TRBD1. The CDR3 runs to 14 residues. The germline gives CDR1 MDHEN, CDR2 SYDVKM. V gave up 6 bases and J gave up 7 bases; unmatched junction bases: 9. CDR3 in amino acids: CASRGQFPLNIQYF. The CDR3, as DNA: TGTGCCAGCAGGGGACAGTTTCCCTTGAACATTCAGTACTTC.

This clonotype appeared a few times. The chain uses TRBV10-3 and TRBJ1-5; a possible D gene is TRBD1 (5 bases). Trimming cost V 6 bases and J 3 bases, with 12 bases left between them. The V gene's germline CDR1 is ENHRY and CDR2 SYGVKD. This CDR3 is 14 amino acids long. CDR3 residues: CAISRGGVNQPQHF. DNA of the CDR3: TGTGCCATCAGCCGGGGGGGGGTCAATCAGCCCCAGCATTTT.

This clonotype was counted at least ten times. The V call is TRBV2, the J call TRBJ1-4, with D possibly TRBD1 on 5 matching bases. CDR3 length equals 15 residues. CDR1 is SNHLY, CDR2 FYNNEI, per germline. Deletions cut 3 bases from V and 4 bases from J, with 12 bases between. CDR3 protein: CASSETRGGNEKLFF. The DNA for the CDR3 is TGTGCCAGCAGTGAGACGAGGGGCGGTAATGAAAAACTGTTTTTT.

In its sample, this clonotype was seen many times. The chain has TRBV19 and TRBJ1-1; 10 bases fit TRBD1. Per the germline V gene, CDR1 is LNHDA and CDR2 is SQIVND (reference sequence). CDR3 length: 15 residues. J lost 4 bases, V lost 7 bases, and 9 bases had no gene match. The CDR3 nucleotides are TGTGCCAGTATCCGTCCCGGGACAGGGGTCACTGAAGCTTTCTTT. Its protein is CASIRPGTGVTEAFF.

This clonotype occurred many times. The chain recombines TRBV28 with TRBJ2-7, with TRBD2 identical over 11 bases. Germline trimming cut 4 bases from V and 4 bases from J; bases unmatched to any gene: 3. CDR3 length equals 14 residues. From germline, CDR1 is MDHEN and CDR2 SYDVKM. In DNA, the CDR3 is TGTGCCAGCAGTTCTAGCGGGAGGCCATACGAGCAGTACTTC. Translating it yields CASSSSGRPYEQYF. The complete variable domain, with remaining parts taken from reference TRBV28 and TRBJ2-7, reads DVKVTQSSRYLVKRTGEKVFLECVQDMDHENMFWYRQDPGLGLRLIYFSYDVKMKEKGDIPEGYSVSREKKERFSLILESASTNQTSMYLCASSSSGRPYEQYFGPGTRLTVT.